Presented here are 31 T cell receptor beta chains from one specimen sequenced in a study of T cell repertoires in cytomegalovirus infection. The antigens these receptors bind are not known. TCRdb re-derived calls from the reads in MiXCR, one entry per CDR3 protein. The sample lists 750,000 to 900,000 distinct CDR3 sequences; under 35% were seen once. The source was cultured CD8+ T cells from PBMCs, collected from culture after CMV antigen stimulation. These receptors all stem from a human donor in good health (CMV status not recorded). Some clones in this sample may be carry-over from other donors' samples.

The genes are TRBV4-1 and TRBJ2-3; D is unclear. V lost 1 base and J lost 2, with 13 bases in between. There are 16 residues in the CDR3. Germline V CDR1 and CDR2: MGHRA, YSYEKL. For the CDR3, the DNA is TGCGCCAGCAGCCAAGTTCTGCCTTCTCTCACAGATACGCAGTATTTT. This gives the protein CASSQVLPSLTDTQYF.

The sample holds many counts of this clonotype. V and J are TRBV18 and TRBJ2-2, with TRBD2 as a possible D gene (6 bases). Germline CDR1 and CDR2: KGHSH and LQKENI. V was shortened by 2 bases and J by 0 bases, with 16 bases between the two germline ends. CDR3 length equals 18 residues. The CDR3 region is CASSPGLPGVANTGELFF. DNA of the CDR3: TGTGCCAGCTCACCAGGACTCCCGGGGGTCGCGAACACCGGGGAGCTGTTTTTT.

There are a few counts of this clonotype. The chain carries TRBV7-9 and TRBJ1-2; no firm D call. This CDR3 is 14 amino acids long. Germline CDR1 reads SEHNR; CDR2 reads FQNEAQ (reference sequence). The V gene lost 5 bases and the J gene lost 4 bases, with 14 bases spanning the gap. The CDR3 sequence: CASSPWHPPYGYTF. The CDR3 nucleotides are TGTGCCAGCAGCCCCTGGCACCCACCCTATGGCTACACCTTC.

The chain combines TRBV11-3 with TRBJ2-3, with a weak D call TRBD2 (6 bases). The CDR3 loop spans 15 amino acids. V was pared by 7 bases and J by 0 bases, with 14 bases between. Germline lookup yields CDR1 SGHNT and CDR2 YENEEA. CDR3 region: CASTPRGLSTDTQYF. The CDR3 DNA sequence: TGTGCCAGCACCCCCCGGGGGTTGAGCACAGATACGCAGTATTTT.

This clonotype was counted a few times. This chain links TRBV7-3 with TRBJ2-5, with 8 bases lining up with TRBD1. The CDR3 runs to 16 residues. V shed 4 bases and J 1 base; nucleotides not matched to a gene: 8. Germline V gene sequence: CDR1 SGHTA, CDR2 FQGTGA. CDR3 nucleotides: TGTGCCAGCAGCTCAACCCTGACAGGGGCCCAAGAGACCCAGTACTTC. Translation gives CASSSTLTGAQETQYF.

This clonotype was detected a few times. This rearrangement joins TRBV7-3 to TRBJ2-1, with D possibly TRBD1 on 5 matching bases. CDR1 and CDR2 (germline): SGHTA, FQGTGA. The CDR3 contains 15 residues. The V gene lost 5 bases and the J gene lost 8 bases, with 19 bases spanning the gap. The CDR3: CASSPPDTQFYEQFF. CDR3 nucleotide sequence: TGTGCCAGCAGCCCTCCGGACACTCAATTCTATGAGCAGTTCTTC.

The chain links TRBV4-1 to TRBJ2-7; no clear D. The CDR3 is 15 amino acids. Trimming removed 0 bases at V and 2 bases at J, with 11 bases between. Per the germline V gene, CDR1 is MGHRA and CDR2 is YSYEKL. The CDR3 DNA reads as TGCGCCAGCAGCCAAGAATCTACCAGAGCCTACGAGCAGTACTTC. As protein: CASSQESTRAYEQYF.

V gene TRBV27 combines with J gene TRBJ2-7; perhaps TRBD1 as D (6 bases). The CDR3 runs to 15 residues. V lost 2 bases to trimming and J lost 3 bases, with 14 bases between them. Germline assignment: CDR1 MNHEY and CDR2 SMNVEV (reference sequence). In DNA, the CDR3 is TGTGCCAGCAGTTTACGTGGGGGCCCGAACTACGAGCAGTACTTC. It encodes CASSLRGGPNYEQYF.

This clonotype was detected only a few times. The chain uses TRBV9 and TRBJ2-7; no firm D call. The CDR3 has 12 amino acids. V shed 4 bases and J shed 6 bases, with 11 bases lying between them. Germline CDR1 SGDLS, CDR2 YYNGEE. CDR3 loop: CASSPRPGEQYF. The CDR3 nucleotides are TGTGCCAGCAGCCCGCGCCCAGGCGAGCAGTACTTC. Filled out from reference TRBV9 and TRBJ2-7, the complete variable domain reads DSGVTQTPKHLITATGQRVTLRCSPRSGDLSVYWYQQSLDQGLQFLIQYYNGEERAKGNILERFSAQQFPDLHSELNLSSLELGDSALYFCASSPRPGEQYFGPGTRLTVT.

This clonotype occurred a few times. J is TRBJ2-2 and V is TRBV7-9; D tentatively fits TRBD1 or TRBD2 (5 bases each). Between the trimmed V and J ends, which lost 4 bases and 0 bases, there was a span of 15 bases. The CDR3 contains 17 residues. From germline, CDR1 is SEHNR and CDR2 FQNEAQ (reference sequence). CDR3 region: CASSSRGADSNTGELFF. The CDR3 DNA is TGTGCCAGCAGCTCCCGGGGCGCAGATTCGAACACCGGGGAGCTGTTTTTT.

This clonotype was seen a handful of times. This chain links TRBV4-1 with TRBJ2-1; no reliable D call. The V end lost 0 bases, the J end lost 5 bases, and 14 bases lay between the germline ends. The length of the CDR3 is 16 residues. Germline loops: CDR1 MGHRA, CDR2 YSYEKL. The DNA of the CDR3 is TGCGCCAGCAGCCAAGAGAACACCCCAAGCAACAATGAGCAGTTCTTC. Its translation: CASSQENTPSNNEQFF.

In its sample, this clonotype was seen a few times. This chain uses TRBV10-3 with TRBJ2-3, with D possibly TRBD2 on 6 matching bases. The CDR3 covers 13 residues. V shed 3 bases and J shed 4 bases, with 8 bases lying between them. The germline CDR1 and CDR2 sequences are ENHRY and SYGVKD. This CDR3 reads CAISDPGADTQYF. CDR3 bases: TGTGCCATCAGTGACCCGGGAGCAGATACGCAGTATTTT.

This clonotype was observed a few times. CDR3: CASIPQGTNTEAFF. The CDR3 nucleotides read TGTGCCAGTATCCCCCAGGGGACGAACACTGAAGCTTTCTTT. The rearrangement links TRBV19 to TRBJ1-1, with D perhaps TRBD1 (6 bases). This CDR3 comprises 14 residues. Germline CDR1 and CDR2: LNHDA and SQIVND (reference sequence). Trimming left V 7 bases short and J 1 base short, with 13 bases between.

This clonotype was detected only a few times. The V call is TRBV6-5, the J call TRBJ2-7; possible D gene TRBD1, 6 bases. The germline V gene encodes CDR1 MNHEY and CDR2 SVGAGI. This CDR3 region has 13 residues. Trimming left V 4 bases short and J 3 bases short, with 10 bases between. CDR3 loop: CASSFGQFYEQYF. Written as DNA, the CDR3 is TGTGCCAGCAGTTTTGGACAGTTCTACGAGCAGTACTTC.

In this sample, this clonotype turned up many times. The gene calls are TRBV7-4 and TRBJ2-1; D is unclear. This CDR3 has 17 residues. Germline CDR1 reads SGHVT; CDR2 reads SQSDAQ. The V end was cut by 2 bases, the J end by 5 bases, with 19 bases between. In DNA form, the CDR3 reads TGTGCCAGCAGCTTAACACCGTACCTTGGGCAACACAATGAGCAGTTCTTC. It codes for CASSLTPYLGQHNEQFF.

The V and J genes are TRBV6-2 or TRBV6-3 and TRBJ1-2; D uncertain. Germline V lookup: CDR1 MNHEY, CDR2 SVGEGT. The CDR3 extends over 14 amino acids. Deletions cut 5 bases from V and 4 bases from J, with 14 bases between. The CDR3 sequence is CASSDVGRIYGYTF. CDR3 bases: TGTGCCAGCAGTGACGTGGGCAGGATCTATGGCTACACCTTC.

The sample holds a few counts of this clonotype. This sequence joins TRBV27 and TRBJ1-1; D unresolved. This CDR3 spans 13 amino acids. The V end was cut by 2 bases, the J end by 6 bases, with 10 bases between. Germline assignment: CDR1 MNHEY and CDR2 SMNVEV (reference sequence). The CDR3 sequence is CASSLRVGSEAFF. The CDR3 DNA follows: TGTGCCAGCAGTTTAAGGGTCGGGTCTGAAGCTTTCTTT.

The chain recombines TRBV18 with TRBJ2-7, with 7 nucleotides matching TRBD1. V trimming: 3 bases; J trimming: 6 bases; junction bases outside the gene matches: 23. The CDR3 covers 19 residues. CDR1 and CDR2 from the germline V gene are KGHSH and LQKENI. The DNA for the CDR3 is TGTGCCAGCTCACCTCTGTCCCTAGAGGGACAGAAGAACCTAGGCGAGCAGTACTTC. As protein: CASSPLSLEGQKNLGEQYF.

The DNA of the CDR3 is TGTGCCAGCAGCTCGCGAGCGGGGGGTCCGCAAGAGACCCAGTACTTC. Its translation is CASSSRAGGPQETQYF. This sequence joins TRBV5-6 and TRBJ2-5; TRBD2 matches at 9 bases. V lost 3 bases to trimming and J lost 2 bases; unmatched junction nucleotides: 8. Germline lookup yields CDR1 SGHDT and CDR2 YYEEEE. The CDR3 has 16 residues.

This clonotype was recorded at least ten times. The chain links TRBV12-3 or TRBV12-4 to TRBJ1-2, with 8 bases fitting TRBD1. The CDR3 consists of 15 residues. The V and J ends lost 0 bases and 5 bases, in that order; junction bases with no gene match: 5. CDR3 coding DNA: TGTGCCAGCAGTTTAGCCCCAGGGGGCGGGTATGGCTACACCTTC. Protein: CASSLAPGGGYGYTF.

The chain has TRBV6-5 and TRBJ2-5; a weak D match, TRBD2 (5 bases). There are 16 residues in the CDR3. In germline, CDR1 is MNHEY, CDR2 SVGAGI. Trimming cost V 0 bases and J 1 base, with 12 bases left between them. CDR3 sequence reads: CASSYSIGAVQETQYF. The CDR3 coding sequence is TGTGCCAGCAGTTACTCGATAGGAGCGGTCCAAGAGACCCAGTACTTC.

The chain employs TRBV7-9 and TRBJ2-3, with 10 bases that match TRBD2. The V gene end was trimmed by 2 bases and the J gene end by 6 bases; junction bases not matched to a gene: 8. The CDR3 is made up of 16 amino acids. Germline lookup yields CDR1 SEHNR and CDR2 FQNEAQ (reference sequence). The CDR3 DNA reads TGTGCCAGCAGCTTACGGGCTAGCGGGGGTTACGATACGCAGTATTTT. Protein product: CASSLRASGGYDTQYF.

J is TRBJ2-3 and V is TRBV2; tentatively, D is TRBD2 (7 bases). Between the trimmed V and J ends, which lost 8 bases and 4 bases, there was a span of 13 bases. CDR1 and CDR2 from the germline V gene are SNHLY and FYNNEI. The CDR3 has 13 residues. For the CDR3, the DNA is TGTGCCAGCTTCGGGGGGCTCCCAGATACGCAGTATTTT. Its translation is CASFGGLPDTQYF.

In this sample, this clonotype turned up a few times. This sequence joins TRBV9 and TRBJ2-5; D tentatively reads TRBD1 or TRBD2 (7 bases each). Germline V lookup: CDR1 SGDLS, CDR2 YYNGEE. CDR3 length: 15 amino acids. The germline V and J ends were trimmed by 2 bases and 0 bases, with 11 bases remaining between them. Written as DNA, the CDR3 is TGTGCCAGCAGCGTGGGGGGGACAGACCAAGAGACCCAGTACTTC. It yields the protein CASSVGGTDQETQYF. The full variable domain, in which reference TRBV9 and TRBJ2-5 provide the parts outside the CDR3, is DSGVTQTPKHLITATGQRVTLRCSPRSGDLSVYWYQQSLDQGLQFLIQYYNGEERAKGNILERFSAQQFPDLHSELNLSSLELGDSALYFCASSVGGTDQETQYFGPGTRLLVL.

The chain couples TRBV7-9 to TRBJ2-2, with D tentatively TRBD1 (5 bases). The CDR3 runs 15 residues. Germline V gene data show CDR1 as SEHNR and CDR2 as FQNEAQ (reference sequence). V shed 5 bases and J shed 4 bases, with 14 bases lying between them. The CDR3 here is CASSATDRGTGELFF. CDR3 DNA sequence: TGTGCCAGCAGCGCGACAGATAGGGGCACCGGGGAGCTGTTTTTT.

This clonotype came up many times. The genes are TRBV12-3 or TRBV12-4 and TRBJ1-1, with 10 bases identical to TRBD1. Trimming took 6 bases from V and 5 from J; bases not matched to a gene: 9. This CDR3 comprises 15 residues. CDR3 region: CASSSKGQGYTEAFF. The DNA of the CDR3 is TGTGCCAGCAGCTCGAAGGGACAGGGGTATACTGAAGCTTTCTTT.

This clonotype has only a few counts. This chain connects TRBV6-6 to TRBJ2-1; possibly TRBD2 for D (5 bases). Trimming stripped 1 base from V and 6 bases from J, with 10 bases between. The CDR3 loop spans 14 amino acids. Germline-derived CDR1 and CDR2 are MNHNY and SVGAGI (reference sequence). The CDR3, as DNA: TGTGCCAGCAGTTACTGGGAAGGGAGCAATGAGCAGTTCTTC. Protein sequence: CASSYWEGSNEQFF.

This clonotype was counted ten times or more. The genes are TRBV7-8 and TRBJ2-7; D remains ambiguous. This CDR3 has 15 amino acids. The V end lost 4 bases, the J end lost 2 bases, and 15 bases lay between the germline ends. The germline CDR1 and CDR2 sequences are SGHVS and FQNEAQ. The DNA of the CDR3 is TGTGCCAGCAGCTCAGATTCCCTAAAGCCCTACGAGCAGTACTTC. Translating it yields CASSSDSLKPYEQYF.

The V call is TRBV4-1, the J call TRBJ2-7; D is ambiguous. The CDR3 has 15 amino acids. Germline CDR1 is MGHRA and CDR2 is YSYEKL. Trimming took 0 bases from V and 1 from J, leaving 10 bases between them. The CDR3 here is CASSQESTYSYEQYF. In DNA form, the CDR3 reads TGCGCCAGCAGCCAAGAATCGACATATTCCTACGAGCAGTACTTC.

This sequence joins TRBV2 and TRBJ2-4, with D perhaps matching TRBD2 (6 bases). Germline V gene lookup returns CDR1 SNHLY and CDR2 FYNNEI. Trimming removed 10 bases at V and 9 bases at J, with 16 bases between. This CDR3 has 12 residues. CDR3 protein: CATKAGSGIQYF. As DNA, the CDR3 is TGTGCCACTAAGGCGGGGTCGGGCATTCAGTACTTC.

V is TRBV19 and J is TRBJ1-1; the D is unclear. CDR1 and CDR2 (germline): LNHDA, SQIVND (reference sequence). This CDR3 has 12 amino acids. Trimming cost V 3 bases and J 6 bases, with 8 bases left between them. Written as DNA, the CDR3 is TGTGCCAGTAGTATTTCGGACGCTGAAGCTTTCTTT. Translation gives CASSISDAEAFF. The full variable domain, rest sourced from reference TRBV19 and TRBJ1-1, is DGGITQSPKYLFRKEGQNVTLSCEQNLNHDAMYWYRQDPGQGLRLIYYSQIVNDFQKGDIAEGYSVSREKKESFPLTVTSAQKNPTAFYLCASSISDAEAFFGQGTRLTVV.